What follows are 10 T cell receptor beta chains derived from one specimen sequenced in a study of identical twins. TCRdb analysed the 5' RACE reads with MiXCR anew, one entry per CDR3 protein. The table lists about 530,000 distinct CDR3 sequences, about a fifth of them singletons. A further study also used this sample, focusing on yellow fever vaccine responses in identical twins.

Sample: CD4+ T cells sorted from blood. These receptors all stem from a woman aged 18 to 35 in good health.

This clonotype has a count of ten or more. The chain uses TRBV12-3 or TRBV12-4 and TRBJ1-4, with D possibly matching TRBD1 (5 bases). The V end lost 0 bases, the J end lost 8 bases, and 10 bases lay between the germline ends. The CDR3 has 14 amino acids. CDR3 region: CASSLAQGGEKLFF. The CDR3, as DNA: TGTGCCAGCAGTTTAGCGCAGGGTGGAGAAAAACTGTTTTTT.

V usage is TRBV14 and J usage is TRBJ2-3; 14 bases fit TRBD2. The CDR3 spans 20 residues. The germline V gene encodes CDR1 SGHDN and CDR2 FVKESK. V was pared by 1 base and J by 0 bases, with 9 bases of the junction left unmatched. Here the CDR3 reads CASSQVGGLAGGISTDTQYF. CDR3 DNA sequence: TGTGCCAGCAGCCAAGTGGGTGGACTAGCGGGAGGAATAAGCACAGATACGCAGTATTTT. Combining the CDR3 with reference TRBV14 and TRBJ2-3 gives the whole variable domain EAGVTQFPSHSVIEKGQTVTLRCDPISGHDNLYWYRRVMGKEIKFLLHFVKESKQDESGMPNNRFLAERTGGTYSTLKVQPAELEDSGVYFCASSQVGGLAGGISTDTQYFGPGTRLTVL.

The chain combines TRBV7-2 with TRBJ2-3; 7 bases line up with TRBD2. The CDR3 spans 15 residues. V trimming: 3 bases; J trimming: 4 bases; junction bases outside the gene matches: 7. Germline assignment: CDR1 SGHTA and CDR2 FQGNSA. The CDR3: CASSLGGAGADTQYF. In DNA form, the CDR3 reads TGTGCCAGCAGCTTGGGAGGGGCGGGAGCAGATACGCAGTATTTT.

In its sample, this clonotype was seen a few times. V and J are TRBV7-2 and TRBJ1-6; D ambiguous. Germline V gene sequence: CDR1 SGHTA, CDR2 FQGNSA. This CDR3 has 17 amino acids. V lost 1 base, J lost 0 bases, and 10 bases lay in between. CDR3: CASSLGSISSYNSPLHF. Here the CDR3 DNA reads TGTGCCAGCAGCTTAGGTTCAATTAGCTCCTATAATTCACCCCTCCACTTT.

The table lists this clonotype with a few counts. V usage is TRBV10-3 and J usage is TRBJ2-7; 9 bases are shared with TRBD1. J gave up 7 bases and V 2 bases, and 6 bases lay outside the gene matches. This CDR3 is 14 amino acids long. CDR1 ENHRY and CDR2 SYGVKD come from the germline V gene. CDR3 in amino acids: CAISEGQGLREQYF. The CDR3 coding sequence is TGTGCCATCAGTGAGGGACAGGGGCTACGGGAGCAGTACTTC.

This clonotype has only a few counts. The chain recombines TRBV25-1 with TRBJ2-3, with D perhaps being TRBD1 or TRBD2 (6 bases each). The CDR3 spans 16 residues. The V gene's germline CDR1 is MGHDK and CDR2 SYGVNS. The germline V and J ends were trimmed by 1 base and 5 bases, with 16 bases remaining between them. The CDR3 nucleotides are TGTGCCAGCAGTGAATCACTAGGGGGGAGCGGAGATACGCAGTATTTT. Translating gives CASSESLGGSGDTQYF.

The gene calls are TRBV6-1 and TRBJ2-1; TRBD1 agrees at 8 bases. Germline-derived CDR1 and CDR2 are MNHNS and SASEGT. The CDR3 is 15 residues long. V shed 4 bases and J 5 bases; nucleotides not matched to a gene: 7. CDR3 in DNA: TGTGCCAGCAGTGCAGACAGGGGACGAAACAATGAGCAGTTCTTC. Translation gives CASSADRGRNNEQFF.

This clonotype was seen just once. The J gene is TRBJ2-2, the V gene TRBV24-1, with 12 bases lining up with TRBD2. The ends lost 0 bases at V and 3 bases at J; junction bases unmatched: 4. The germline CDR1 and CDR2 sequences are KGHDR and SFDVKD. This CDR3 contains 18 residues. In DNA form, the CDR3 reads TGTGCCACCAGTGATTTGGCTAGCGGGAGGGCCCACACCGGGGAGCTGTTTTTT. Translating it yields CATSDLASGRAHTGELFF.

This clonotype has just a few counts. The J gene is TRBJ1-1, the V gene TRBV4-1; 8 positions agree with TRBD1. This CDR3 is 14 amino acids long. V gave up 4 bases and J gave up 5 bases; unmatched junction bases: 6. Per germline, CDR1 MGHRA and CDR2 YSYEKL. The chain's CDR3 is CASSPNRGGTEAFF. DNA for the CDR3: TGCGCCAGCAGCCCAAACAGGGGGGGTACTGAAGCTTTCTTT.

Here the CDR3 DNA reads TGCAGTGCGCTTAGCGGGAGAGCGAACACCGGGGAGCTGTTTTTT. Encoded protein: CSALSGRANTGELFF. The chain carries TRBV20-1 and TRBJ2-2, with 9 positions matching TRBD2. V gave up 6 bases and J gave up 0 bases; unmatched junction bases: 5. There are 15 residues in the CDR3. Germline CDR1 DFQATT, CDR2 SNEGSKA (reference sequence).